This T cell receptor beta chain was recorded in a study of OX40 agonist ivuxolimab in advanced cancers. Broadly, across the study: The costimulatory receptor OX40 (CD134) was targeted by ivuxolimab, a fully human IgG2 agonistic monoclonal antibody. The purpose of peripheral TCRbeta sequencing was to test whether ivuxolimab changed TCR sequence diversity and led to clonal T-cell expansion. Intravenous ivuxolimab was administered to patients every 2 weeks at six dose levels: 0.01, 0.1, 0.3, 1.5, 3 and 10 mg/kg. The paper reports the monotherapy dose-escalation portion (N of about 52 patients) of the phase I ivuxolimab trial. The dose-escalation cohort was 80% to 90% male with a mean age of around 64 years, ranging from 23 to 79. Patients were allowed to have had prior anti-PD-1, anti-PD-L1 or anti-CTLA-4 therapy, and 40% to 45% of the dose-escalation patients had previously received checkpoint inhibitors. Three dose-escalation patients achieved partial responses, one with hepatocellular carcinoma and two with cutaneous melanoma. Among the approximately 50 dose-escalation patients, around 20 had hepatocellular carcinoma, 15 or so melanoma, 9 renal cell carcinoma and 9 head and neck cancer. Summary of the overall study and its limitations: The antigen specificity of the peripheral T cells that underwent clonal expansion was not determined. At doses of 0.1 to 3.0 mg/kg, clonal expansion of both CD4+ and CD8+ blood T cells was observed from baseline to week 6. On average, CD8+ T cells showed more expanded clones than CD4+ T cells after ivuxolimab. In the 0.1-3.0 mg/kg groups, partial responders were among the patients with the lowest normalized peripheral clonal expansion, particularly in CD8+ T cells. Low levels of normalized T-cell clonal expansion were also seen in some patients who did not respond.

As regards this clone: The antigen it binds to is not known. It has no much larger one-base neighbor in the sample; base qualities were not kept.

V is trimmed back by 5 bases and J by 2 bases, and the junction contains 4 bases that no gene match accounts for. The CDR1 and CDR2 encoded by the germline V gene (reference sequence) are SEHNR and FQNEAQ. Spanning cysteine to phenylalanine, the CDR3 consists of 15 amino acids. Just CDR3 DNA is preserved here, 45 bases in frame from base 1. The trial excluded patients who had a history of autoimmune disease or were on systemic immunosuppression. Peripheral blood for TCR sequencing was drawn from every dose cohort at baseline, at cycle 4 day 1 and at cycle 7 day 1. The samples were taken from a phase I, first-in-human, multicenter, open-label dose-escalation trial of ivuxolimab. Adults with locally advanced or metastatic melanoma, renal cell carcinoma, hepatocellular carcinoma or head and neck squamous cell carcinoma were enrolled in the trial. Before TCR sequencing, CD4+ and CD8+ T cells were separately sorted from peripheral blood.

Genomic DNA was isolated from the sorted cells so that the TCRbeta CDR3 region could be sequenced. The immunoSEQ Assay was used for sequencing of TCRbeta CDR3 regions. TCRdb re-hosts the immuneACCESS table, in-frame sequences only. Its copies lack some clones; in the studies checked, an unresolved V gene accounts for under half of them, and the cause for the rest is not known. This sample comprises about 15,000 clones, 75% to 90% of them detected only once. Just under 20% of the sample comes from the top ten. Sequences were derived from CD4+ or CD8+ T cells sorted from blood, sampled in a trial of the OX40 agonist ivuxolimab. This clonotype originated in an adult with an advanced solid tumor such as melanoma, head and neck, liver or kidney cancer. The chain was built from TRBV7-9 and TRBJ2-5; 11 junctional bases match TRBD2. The CDR3 protein sequence reads: CASSPSGRNQETQYF. The sequenced DNA is TGTGCCAGCAGCCCTAGCGGGAGGAATCAAGAGACCCAGTACTTC. Reference TRBV7-9 and TRBJ2-5 genes cover what lies past the CDR3, so the full variable domain is DTGVSQNPRHKITKRGQNVTFRCDPISEHNRLYWYRQTLGQGPEFLTYFQNEAQLEKSRLLSDRFSAERPKGSFSTLEIQRTEQGDSAMYLCASSPSGRNQETQYFGPGTRLLVL.